The T cell receptor beta chain under discussion was sequenced for a study of shared clonotypes between healthy human individuals. At the level of the study: Each donor had three CD4 naive, three CD4 memory, two CD8 naive and one CD8 memory plate.

This clone appeared a few times. The antigen is unknown. Using immunoSEQ multiplex PCR, the repertoire was profiled, and TCRdb retains in-frame clones only, with some absent. The sample yields about 1.9 million clones, roughly 95% seen once. CD45RO-negative, CCR7-selected cells formed the naive CD8 fraction, which excluded terminally differentiated effector memory CD45RA+ cells. The CDR3 loop spans 13 amino acids. The germline gives CDR1 MNHEY, CDR2 SMNVEV (reference sequence). V was cut by 0 bases and J by 8 bases, with 10 bases left in between. Study-wide results and caveats: Though the depth was large, rarefaction showed that sorted-subset sequencing was incomplete.

This clonotype originated in a man aged 18 to 29 in good health. Some clones in this sample may be carry-over from other donors' samples. The sequencing input was naive CD8+ T cells from PBMCs. The chain links TRBV27 to TRBJ1-1, with D perhaps TRBD1 (5 bases). CDR3 sequence reads: CASSLSVRQEAFF. The CDR3 DNA sequence: TGTGCCAGCAGTTTATCGGTAAGACAGGAAGCTTTCTTT.